Below are 14 T cell receptor beta chains sequenced from a single sample in a study of shared clonotypes between healthy human individuals. TCRdb's copy holds only in-frame clones and misses some; the assay was immunoSEQ multiplex PCR. The sample lists roughly 1,800,000 clones, about 95% seen once, with around 1% in the top ten. CD8 cells classed as naive were CD45RO-negative and positively selected for CCR7, excluding terminally differentiated effector memory CD45RA+ cells. Source material: naive CD8+ T cells sorted from blood. The receptors stem from a man between 18 and 35 years old in good health.

This clone was observed once. The sample holds other DNA sequences that translate to the same CDR3. The chain employs TRBV9 and TRBJ1-1; 7 nucleotides match TRBD1. J lost 6 bases, V lost 0 bases, and 5 bases had no gene match. CDR1 SGDLS and CDR2 YYNGEE come from the germline V gene. The CDR3 has 14 residues. The CDR3 sequence: CASSVGGGSAEAFF. The CDR3 nucleotides are TGTGCCAGCAGCGTAGGAGGGGGCAGCGCTGAAGCTTTCTTT.

This clone was detected once. This rearrangement joins TRBV4-1 to TRBJ2-7, with TRBD2 identical over 9 bases. V trimming: 2 bases; J trimming: 7 bases; junction bases outside the gene matches: 9. The CDR3 spans 15 residues. Per germline, CDR1 MGHRA and CDR2 YSYEKL. Here the CDR3 DNA reads TGCGCCAGCAGCCAAAATCCAGCGGGAGGATGGGAGCAGTACTTC. It is translated as CASSQNPAGGWEQYF.

J is TRBJ2-7 and V is TRBV4-1, with D perhaps TRBD1 or TRBD2 (6 bases each). CDR1 is MGHRA and CDR2 is YSYEKL in the germline V gene. Between the trimmed V and J ends, which lost 3 bases and 3 bases, there was a span of 15 bases. The CDR3 loop spans 15 amino acids. The CDR3 coding sequence is TGCGCCAGCAGCCATGGAATAGGGGGGATCTACGAGCAGTACTTC. Encoded protein: CASSHGIGGIYEQYF.

As concerns this clone: The sample holds other DNA sequences that translate to the same CDR3. CDR3 in DNA: TGCAGCGTTTGGGGGAGCTCCTACAATGAGCAGTTCTTC. It specifies CSVWGSSYNEQFF. V is TRBV29-1 and J is TRBJ2-1; D may correspond to TRBD1 or TRBD2 (5 bases each). Trimming took off 5 bases at V and 0 bases at J, with 8 bases between the two ends. The CDR3 consists of 13 residues. The germline CDR1 and CDR2 sequences are SQVTM and ANQGSEA.

This clone was seen a handful of times. The rearrangement links TRBV7-6 to TRBJ2-7; D is unresolved. The CDR3 spans 15 residues. V was shortened by 5 bases and J by 0 bases, with 14 bases between the two germline ends. CDR1 and CDR2 (germline): SGHVS, FNYEAQ. CDR3 amino acids: CASSPDGLSSYEQYF. CDR3 DNA: TGTGCCAGCAGCCCGGATGGGCTTAGCTCCTACGAGCAGTACTTC.

V and J are TRBV7-9 and TRBJ2-2; 7 bases align to TRBD2. CDR3 size: 17 residues. The germline CDR1 and CDR2 sequences are SEHNR and FQNEAQ (reference sequence). With 4 bases clipped from V and 6 bases from J, the junction kept 14 bases outside the gene matches. The CDR3 bases are TGTGCCAGCAGCTCCACCTGGGGCGGGAGTACCTCCGGGGAGCTGTTTTTT. As protein: CASSSTWGGSTSGELFF.

Points on this clone: The junction and the germline gene differ at one end; a read error may be behind it. The chain has TRBV7-7 and TRBJ2-7; TRBD1 agrees at 8 bases. This CDR3 is 13 amino acids long. Per the germline V gene, CDR1 is SSHAT and CDR2 is FNYEAQ (reference sequence). DNA of the CDR3: TGTGCTAGCAGCCAGACAGGGGCAGCCGAGCAGTACTTC. Its translation: CASSQTGAAEQYF.

The chain carries TRBV27 and TRBJ2-3, with D possibly being TRBD2 (7 bases). CDR1 is MNHEY, CDR2 SMNVEV, per germline (reference sequence). V shed 5 bases and J shed 0 bases, with 15 bases lying between them. This CDR3 is built from 16 residues. CDR3 protein: CASSAGARTSTDTQYF. CDR3 coding DNA: TGTGCCAGCAGTGCGGGGGCACGTACAAGCACAGATACGCAGTATTTT.

This clone was seen just once. The V call is TRBV27, the J call TRBJ1-1; maybe TRBD1 (6 bases). Trimming took 5 bases from V and 4 from J, leaving 20 bases between them. Germline CDR1 MNHEY, CDR2 SMNVEV (reference sequence). There are 16 residues in the CDR3. The CDR3 nucleotides read TGTGCCAGCAGTCCGTCGGAGGGGGACTCGGGCACTGAAGCTTTCTTT. This codes for CASSPSEGDSGTEAFF.

Concerning this clone itself: This specimen includes other DNA sequences encoding the same CDR3. V usage is TRBV11-3 and J usage is TRBJ1-1; D is unresolved. V lost 1 base and J lost 4, with 7 bases in between. This CDR3 region has 13 residues. CDR1 is SGHNT, CDR2 YENEEA, per germline. CDR3 region: CASSLGPGTEAFF. The CDR3 bases are TGTGCCAGCAGCTTAGGGCCTGGCACTGAAGCTTTCTTT.

This chain links TRBV27 with TRBJ1-5, with 7 bases matching TRBD1. V lost 6 bases, J lost 0 bases, and 5 bases stayed unmatched. The germline V gene encodes CDR1 MNHEY and CDR2 SMNVEV (reference sequence). The CDR3 spans 15 residues. Here the CDR3 reads CASSGDRNSNQPQHF. In nucleotides, the CDR3 is TGTGCCAGCAGCGGGGACAGAAATAGCAATCAGCCCCAGCATTTT.

The chain couples TRBV4-3 to TRBJ1-1; TRBD1 is a possible D gene (5 bases). The CDR3 loop spans 15 amino acids. The germline V and J ends were trimmed by 0 bases and 5 bases, with 13 bases remaining between them. The germline CDR1 and CDR2 sequences are LGHNA and YSLEER. CDR3 DNA: TGCGCCAGCAGCCAAGATTGGTCGGCAGGGACTGAAGCTTTCTTT. Translating gives CASSQDWSAGTEAFF.

This chain joins TRBV7-9 and TRBJ1-3; 8 nucleotides line up with TRBD1. The germline gives CDR1 SEHNR, CDR2 FQNEAQ (reference sequence). V lost 4 bases and J lost 1; bases outside the gene matches: 9. The CDR3 covers 17 residues. The DNA for the CDR3 is TGTGCCAGCAGCTCAACGACAGGGGTTATTTCTGGAAACACCATATATTTT. The encoded protein is CASSSTTGVISGNTIYF.

The CDR3 bases are TGTGCCAGCAGTTCGGGGAGGACGGGGGTTTACGAGCAGTACTTC. This translates into CASSSGRTGVYEQYF. The V call is TRBV11-2, the J call TRBJ2-7, with D tentatively TRBD2 (6 bases). The CDR3 runs to 15 residues. V was pared by 6 bases and J by 4 bases, with 19 bases between. The germline V gene has CDR1 SGHAT and CDR2 FQNNGV. The variable domain in full, completed from reference TRBV11-2 and TRBJ2-7, reads EAGVAQSPRYKIIEKRQSVAFWCNPISGHATLYWYQQILGQGPKLLIQFQNNGVVDDSQLPKDRFSAERLKGVDSTLKIQPAKLEDSAVYLCASSSGRTGVYEQYFGPGTRLTVT.